These T cell receptor beta chains were read from a single sample in a study of cytomegalovirus exposure and HLA in healthy donors. Assay: immunoSEQ multiplex PCR; the TCRdb copy retains only in-frame clones and omits some. The sample has 130,000 to 150,000 clones, 79% seen once. The material sequenced was PBMCs. Source of these receptors: a woman aged 35 to 49 in good health and CMV-seropositive. Both conserved end residues are part of each CDR3.

length	V	J	CDR3
13	TRBV10-2	TRBJ2-5	CASSESAVETQYF
15	TRBV4-1	TRBJ1-5	CASSQGVTGNQPQHF
15	TRBV6-5	TRBJ2-1	CASRTGTSGVYEQFF
15	TRBV5-4	TRBJ2-5	CASSPSPVGRETQYF
15	TRBV7-2	TRBJ2-3	CASSFSGGAGDTQYF
15	TRBV11-2	TRBJ2-1	CASSRLAGEWRVQFF
12	TRBV14	TRBJ1-2	CASSPQGYGYTF
15	TRBV2	TRBJ2-5	CASSPGQGSWETQYF
14	TRBV28	TRBJ1-5	CASSSSQGNQPQHF
15	TRBV5-1	TRBJ2-3	CASSLDDGRADTQYF
16	TRBV9	TRBJ2-3	CASSLLAGEQTDTQYF
17	TRBV11-2	TRBJ1-3	CASSLVPGWGGGNTIYF
13	TRBV5-1	TRBJ1-4	CASKTGVGEKLFF
14	TRBV4-1	TRBJ1-4	CASSPGQGLEKLFF
12	TRBV19	TRBJ1-6	CASSNDRQRLHF
15	TRBV14	TRBJ2-1	CASSRAGGPYNEQFF
14	TRBV5-6	TRBJ1-1	CASRGGGRNTEAFF
11	TRBV18	TRBJ1-2	CASSPSNGYTF
12	TRBV18	TRBJ1-1	CASSSGNTEAFF
16	TRBV5-6	TRBJ2-6	CASSGGQSLGANVLTF
15	TRBV5-6	TRBJ2-7	CASRFGLAATYEQYF
15	TRBV5-6	TRBJ1-5	CASSDRDRGGQPQHF
17	TRBV7-9	TRBJ1-2	CASSLFRLQQGAVGYTF
17	TRBV5-1	TRBJ2-5	CASNPIPGLAVWETQYF
14	TRBV11-2	TRBJ1-6	CASSLGQGRSPLHF